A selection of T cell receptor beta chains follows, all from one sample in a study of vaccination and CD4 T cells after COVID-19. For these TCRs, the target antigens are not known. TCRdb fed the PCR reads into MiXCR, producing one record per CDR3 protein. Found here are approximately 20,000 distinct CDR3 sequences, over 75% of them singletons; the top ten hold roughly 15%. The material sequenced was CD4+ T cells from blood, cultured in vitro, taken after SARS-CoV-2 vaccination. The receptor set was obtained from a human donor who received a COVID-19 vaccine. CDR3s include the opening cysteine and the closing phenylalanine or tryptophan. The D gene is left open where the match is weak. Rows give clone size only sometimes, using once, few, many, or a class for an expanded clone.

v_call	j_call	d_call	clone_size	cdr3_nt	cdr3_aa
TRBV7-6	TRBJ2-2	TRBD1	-	TGTGCCAGCAGCCCCCTGACAGGGGGAAAAGCCGGGGAGCTGTTTTTT	CASSPLTGGKAGELFF
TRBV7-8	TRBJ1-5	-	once	TGTGCCAGCAGCCCCCCGGGTCAGGGTGGCAATCAGCCCCAGCATTTT	CASSPPGQGGNQPQHF
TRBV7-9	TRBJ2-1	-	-	TGTGCCAGCAGCCTCGCGGGACGCCGGTACAATGAGCAGTTCTTC	CASSLAGRRYNEQFF
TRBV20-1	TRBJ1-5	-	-	TGCAGTGCTAGAGATGGGCGGACAGATGATCAGCCCCAGCATTTT	CSARDGRTDDQPQHF
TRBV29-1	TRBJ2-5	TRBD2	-	TGCAGCGTTGTGGGTAACGGGGGGACTAAGACCCAGTACTTC	CSVVGNGGTKTQYF
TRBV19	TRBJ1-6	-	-	TGTGCCAGTAGTCCCCCGGGACAAGGGCTTTCACCCCTCCACTTT	CASSPPGQGLSPLHF
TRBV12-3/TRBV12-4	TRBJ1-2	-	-	TGTGCCAGCAGTTTCCCAGGGACTAACTATGGCTACACCTTC	CASSFPGTNYGYTF
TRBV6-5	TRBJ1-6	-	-	TGTGCCAGCAGTTACTCAGAGGTGGCGTCTTCACCCCTCCACTTT	CASSYSEVASSPLHF
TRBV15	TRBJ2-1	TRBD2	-	TGTGCCACCTCTCGAGGCGGGGGGTCATACAATGAGCAGTTCTTC	CATSRGGGSYNEQFF
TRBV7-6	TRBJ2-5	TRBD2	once	TGTGCCAGCAGCCCACTTCCCCCGGGGCGGGGGACGGAGACCCAGTACTTC	CASSPLPPGRGTETQYF
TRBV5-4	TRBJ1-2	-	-	TGTGCCAGCAGCTTGGTTGCAGGGGAAGGCTACACCTTC	CASSLVAGEGYTF
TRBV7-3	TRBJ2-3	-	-	TGTGCCAGCAGCTTACAGGGTCCAGATACGCAGTATTTT	CASSLQGPDTQYF
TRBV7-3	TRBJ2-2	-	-	TGTGCCAGCAGCTTCCACTATGACACCGGGGAGCTGTTTTTT	CASSFHYDTGELFF
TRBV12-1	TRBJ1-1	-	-	TGTGCCAGCAGCTTCCCCGGTGGGCGGAACACTGAAGCTTTCTTT	CASSFPGGRNTEAFF
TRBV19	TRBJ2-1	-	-	TGTGCCAGTATCCTTGTGAGAACCTTCTCCTACAATGAGCAGTTCTTC	CASILVRTFSYNEQFF
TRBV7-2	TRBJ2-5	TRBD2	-	TGTGCCAGCAGCTTACAAGCGGGGGGGCCGGAGACCCAGTACTTC	CASSLQAGGPETQYF
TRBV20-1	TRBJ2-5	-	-	TGCAGTGCTAGGTTTGACCGGGAGACCCAGTACTTC	CSARFDRETQYF
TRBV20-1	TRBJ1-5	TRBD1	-	TGCAGTGCTAGAGATCGGGACAGGGGGGGATTAGGTCAGCATTTT	CSARDRDRGGLGQHF
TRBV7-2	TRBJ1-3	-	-	TGTGCCAGCAGCTTAATCAGGCAACCCTCTGGAAACACCATATATTTT	CASSLIRQPSGNTIYF
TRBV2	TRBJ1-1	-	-	TGTGCCAGCAGTGCACAGGGAATGGGGACTGAAGCTTTCTTT	CASSAQGMGTEAFF
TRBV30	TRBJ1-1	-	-	TGTGCCTGGAGTGTATGGAAGGGGGGTAACACTGAAGCTTTCTTT	CAWSVWKGGNTEAFF
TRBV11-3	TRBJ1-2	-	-	TGTGCCAGCAGCCTCGGACATAGGACAGGCTACACCTTC	CASSLGHRTGYTF
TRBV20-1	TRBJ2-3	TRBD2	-	TGCAGTGCCAGAAGCGGGGCCAGCACAGATACGCAGTATTTT	CSARSGASTDTQYF
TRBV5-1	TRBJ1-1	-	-	TGCGCCAGTAAAATGGGGGGGAACACTGAAGCTTTCTTT	CASKMGGNTEAFF
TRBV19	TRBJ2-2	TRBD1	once	TGTGCCACCAGACAGGGGGCCGCCAGGGAGCTGTTTTTT	CATRQGAARELFF
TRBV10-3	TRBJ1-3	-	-	TGTGCCATCAGTGAGAACAACTCTGGAAACACCATATATTTT	CAISENNSGNTIYF
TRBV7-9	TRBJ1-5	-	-	TGTGCCAGCAGCTTAGTGGGCAGGGGCTCTAGCAATCAGCCCCAGCATTTT	CASSLVGRGSSNQPQHF
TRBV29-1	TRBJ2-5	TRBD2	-	TGCAGCGAGCTAGCGGGGCAAGAGACCCAGTACTTC	CSELAGQETQYF
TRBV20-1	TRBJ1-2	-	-	TGCAGTGCTAGAGATTGGGTCGGATCTTATGGCTACACCTTC	CSARDWVGSYGYTF
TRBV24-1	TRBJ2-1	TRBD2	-	TGTGCCACCAGTGTTGGTGGTAGCGGGGGTAATGAGCAGTTCTTC	CATSVGGSGGNEQFF
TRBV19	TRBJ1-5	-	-	TGTGCCAGTACCCAATTGGGGCAGGGAGGCCAGCCCCAGCATTTT	CASTQLGQGGQPQHF
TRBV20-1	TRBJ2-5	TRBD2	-	TGCAGTGCTTTGCCCGGGACTAGCCCGATTTTGAGGGAGACCCAGTACTTC	CSALPGTSPILRETQYF
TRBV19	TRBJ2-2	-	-	TGTGCCAGTAGTATCCCGTCTTGGAACACCGGGGAGCTGTTTTTT	CASSIPSWNTGELFF